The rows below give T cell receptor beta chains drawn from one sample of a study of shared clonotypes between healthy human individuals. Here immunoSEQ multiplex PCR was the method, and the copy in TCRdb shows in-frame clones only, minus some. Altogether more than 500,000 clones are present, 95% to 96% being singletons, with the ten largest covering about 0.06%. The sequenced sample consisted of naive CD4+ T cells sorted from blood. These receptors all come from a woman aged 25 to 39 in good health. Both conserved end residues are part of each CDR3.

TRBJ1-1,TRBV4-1,CASSQDSGQYTEAFF
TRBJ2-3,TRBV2,CASRRTSGNLLDTQYF
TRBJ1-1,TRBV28,CASGSGADMNTEAFF
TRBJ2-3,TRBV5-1,CASSPALSTHTGADTQYF
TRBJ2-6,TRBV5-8,CASSAGSSGANVLTF
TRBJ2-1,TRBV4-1,CASRGGDRQFF
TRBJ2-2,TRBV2,CASRAQGSGTGELFF
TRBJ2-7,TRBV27,CASISSDGRYEQYF
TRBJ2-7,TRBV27,CASSPDWTPSWDEQYF
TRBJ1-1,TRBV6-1,CASSEQWGTEAFF